The T cell receptor beta chain described here comes from a study of vaccination and CD4 T cells after COVID-19. Across the study: Nasal swab PCR detected SARS-CoV-2 in convalescent patients, who comprised several mild cases and one severe case. The convalescents included six males and four females, and among them two were Hispanic while seven were Caucasian. The stimulus for the cells was overlapping spike peptides derived from SARS-CoV-2, HCoV-NL63, HCoV-OC43 and HCoV-229E.

CDR3 size: 13 residues. Germline V gene lookup returns CDR1 SNHLY and CDR2 FYNNEI. J gave up 6 bases and V 7 bases, and 7 bases lay outside the gene matches. With regard to this clonotype: As yet, its antigen is unknown.

The treatment is: approximately nine-day PBMC culture with coronavirus spike peptide pools or control peptides (ViraFEST assay). Expansion of antigen-specific T cells with peptide pools by ViraFEST preceded sequencing of TCRs. Sequenced with the Oncomine TCR Beta short-read assay was DNA taken from cultured CD4+ T cells. MiXCR, run by TCRdb on the PCR reads, gives a single entry per CDR3 protein. Of approximately 20,000 distinct CDR3 sequences listed, around 50% are singletons. Sequenced input: CD4+ T cells from blood, cultured in vitro. The sequence was collected from a human donor who had recovered from COVID-19. This sequence joins TRBV2 and TRBJ2-7; the match to TRBD2 covers 9 bases. The CDR3 here is CASTLAGDLEQYF. The CDR3 region has the DNA TGTGCCAGCACTTTAGCGGGAGACCTCGAGCAGTACTTC.